The 8 T cell receptor beta chains reported below all come from one sample, sequenced in a study of OX40 agonist ivuxolimab in advanced cancers. The table came from immunoSEQ multiplex PCR; TCRdb's copy has only in-frame clones and leaves some out. The sample includes tens of thousands of clones, 70% to 90% of them seen just once. Sequencing was performed on CD4+ or CD8+ T cells sorted from blood, taken in a trial of the OX40 agonist ivuxolimab. The receptors originated from an adult with an advanced solid tumor such as melanoma, head and neck, liver or kidney cancer.

V is TRBV6-1 and J is TRBJ2-1; TRBD1 aligns across 10 bases. CDR1 and CDR2 from the germline V gene are MNHNS and SASEGT. CDR3 length: 16 residues. The V segment lost 4 bases and the J segment 4 bases; nucleotides outside the gene matches: 7. As DNA, the CDR3 is TGTGCCAGCAGTGGCGGGACAGGGGACCGATACAATGAGCAGTTCTTC. It is translated as CASSGGTGDRYNEQFF.

The rearrangement uses TRBV7-2 and TRBJ2-2, with D possibly being TRBD1 (5 bases). The CDR3 loop spans 15 amino acids. CDR1 and CDR2 (germline): SGHTA, FQGNSA. V was pared by 8 bases and J by 6 bases, with 19 bases between. As DNA, the CDR3 is TGTGCCAGCCCAAAGGGCAGGGATTGGGCCGGGGAGCTGTTTTTT. Its translation: CASPKGRDWAGELFF.

This chain connects TRBV2 to TRBJ2-2; 7 nucleotides match TRBD1. The germline CDR1 and CDR2 sequences are SNHLY and FYNNEI. With 8 bases clipped from V and 7 bases from J, the junction kept 4 bases outside the gene matches. CDR3 length equals 12 residues. In DNA form, the CDR3 reads TGTGCCAGCCACAGGGGTTACGGGGAGCTGTTTTTT. This encodes CASHRGYGELFF.

Only a few counts were recorded for this clone. This sequence joins TRBV7-2 and TRBJ2-1; D not resolved. Germline CDR1 and CDR2: SGHTA and FQGNSA. This CDR3 comprises 14 residues. The germline V and J ends were trimmed by 7 bases and 0 bases, with 10 bases remaining between them. In DNA, the CDR3 is TGTGCCAGCACCTTCATTAGCTCCTACAATGAGCAGTTCTTC. Translating it yields CASTFISSYNEQFF.

This clone was counted only a few times. This chain uses TRBV19 with TRBJ1-1; no firm D call. CDR3 length: 14 amino acids. Per germline, CDR1 LNHDA and CDR2 SQIVND (reference sequence). The V and J ends lost 1 base and 2 bases respectively, with 8 bases between them. The CDR3 sequence is CASSIGGLNTEAFF. The CDR3 DNA sequence: TGTGCCAGTAGTATAGGGGGATTAAACACTGAAGCTTTCTTT. The complete variable domain, with remaining parts taken from reference TRBV19 and TRBJ1-1, reads DGGITQSPKYLFRKEGQNVTLSCEQNLNHDAMYWYRQDPGQGLRLIYYSQIVNDFQKGDIAEGYSVSREKKESFPLTVTSAQKNPTAFYLCASSIGGLNTEAFFGQGTRLTVV.

The chain combines TRBV30 with TRBJ2-3; D unresolved. Trimming took off 1 base at V and 2 bases at J, with 7 bases between the two ends. Germline CDR1 GTSNPN, CDR2 SVGIG (reference sequence). The CDR3 is 13 amino acids. The CDR3 nucleotides read TGTGCCTGGAGTGAGGTAAACACAGATACGCAGTATTTT. Translation gives CAWSEVNTDTQYF.

The chain carries TRBV27 and TRBJ2-1; 7 positions match TRBD2. V was pared by 0 bases and J by 0 bases, with 2 bases of the junction left unmatched. Germline CDR1 is MNHEY and CDR2 is SMNVEV (reference sequence). The CDR3 has 16 amino acids. The CDR3: CASSLSVAGSYNEQFF. DNA for the CDR3: TGTGCCAGCAGTTTATCCGTAGCGGGCTCCTACAATGAGCAGTTCTTC.

The chain is built from TRBV28 and TRBJ1-2; D is perhaps TRBD1 (5 bases). Germline V gene lookup returns CDR1 MDHEN and CDR2 SYDVKM. There are 18 residues in the CDR3. Trimming cost V 4 bases and J 3 bases, with 24 bases left between them. The CDR3 region has the DNA TGTGCCAGCAGTTCACCACCATTCAGCGACAGTCCCTACTATGGCTACACCTTC. It is translated as CASSSPPFSDSPYYGYTF.